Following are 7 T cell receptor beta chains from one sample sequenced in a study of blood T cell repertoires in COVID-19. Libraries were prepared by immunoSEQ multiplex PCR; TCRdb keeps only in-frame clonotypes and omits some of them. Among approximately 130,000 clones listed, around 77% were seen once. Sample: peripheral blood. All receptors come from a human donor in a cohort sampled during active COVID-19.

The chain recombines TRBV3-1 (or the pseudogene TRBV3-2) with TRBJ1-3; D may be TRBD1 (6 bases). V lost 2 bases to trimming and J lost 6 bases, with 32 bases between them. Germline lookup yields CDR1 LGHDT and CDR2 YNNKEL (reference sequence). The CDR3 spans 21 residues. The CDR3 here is CASSQPVFRPRSGRGENTIYF. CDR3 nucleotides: TGTGCCAGCAGCCAACCCGTGTTTCGGCCGAGATCGGGCAGGGGAGAAAACACCATATATTTT.

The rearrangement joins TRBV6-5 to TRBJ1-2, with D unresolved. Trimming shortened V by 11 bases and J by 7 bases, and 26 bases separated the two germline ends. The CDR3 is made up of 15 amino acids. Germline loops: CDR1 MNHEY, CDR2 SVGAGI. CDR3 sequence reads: CAHRTAWSGGFGYTF. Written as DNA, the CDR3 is TGTGCCCACAGAACAGCATGGTCGGGCGGGTTTGGCTACACCTTC.

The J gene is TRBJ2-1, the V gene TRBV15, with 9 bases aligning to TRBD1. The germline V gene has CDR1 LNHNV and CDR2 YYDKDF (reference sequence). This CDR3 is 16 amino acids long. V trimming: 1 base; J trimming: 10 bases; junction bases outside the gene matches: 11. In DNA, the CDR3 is TGTGCCACCAGCAGAGGGGATACAGGGGGCTTAAGGGAGCAGTTCTTC. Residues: CATSRGDTGGLREQFF.

The DNA of the CDR3 is TGCGCCAGCAGCTTGGCCGTAGGGGGCTACGAGCAGTACTTC. The encoded protein is CASSLAVGGYEQYF. This sequence joins TRBV5-1 and TRBJ2-7; possible D gene TRBD1, 6 bases. Trimming removed 0 bases at V and 3 bases at J, with 10 bases between. Germline V gene sequence: CDR1 SGHRS, CDR2 YFSETQ. This CDR3 is 14 amino acids long.

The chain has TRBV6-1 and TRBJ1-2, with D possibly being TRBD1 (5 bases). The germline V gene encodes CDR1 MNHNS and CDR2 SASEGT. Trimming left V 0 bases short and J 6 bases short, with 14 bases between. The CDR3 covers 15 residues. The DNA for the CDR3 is TGTGCCAGCAGTGAAGCGGAGGGGATGGGTGATGGCTACACCTTC. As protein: CASSEAEGMGDGYTF.

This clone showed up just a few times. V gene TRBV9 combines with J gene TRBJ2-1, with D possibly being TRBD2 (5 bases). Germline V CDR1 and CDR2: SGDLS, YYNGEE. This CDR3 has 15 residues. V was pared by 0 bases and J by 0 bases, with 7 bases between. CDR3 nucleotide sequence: TGTGCCAGCAGCGTAGATCGGGGCTCCTACAATGAGCAGTTCTTC. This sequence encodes CASSVDRGSYNEQFF.

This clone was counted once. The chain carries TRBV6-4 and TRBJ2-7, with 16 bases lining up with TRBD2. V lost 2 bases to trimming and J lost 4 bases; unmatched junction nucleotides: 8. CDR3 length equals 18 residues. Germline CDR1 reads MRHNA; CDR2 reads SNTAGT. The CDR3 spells CASSDPTGTSGGAYEQYF. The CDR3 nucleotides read TGTGCCAGCAGTGACCCCACCGGGACTAGCGGGGGGGCATACGAGCAGTACTTC.